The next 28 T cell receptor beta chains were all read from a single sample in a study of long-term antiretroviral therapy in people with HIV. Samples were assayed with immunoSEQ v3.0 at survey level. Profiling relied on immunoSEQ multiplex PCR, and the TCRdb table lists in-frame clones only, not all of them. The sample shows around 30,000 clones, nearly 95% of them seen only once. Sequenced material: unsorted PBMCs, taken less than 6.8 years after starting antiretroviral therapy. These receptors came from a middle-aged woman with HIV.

The CDR3 sequence: CASSDTGESSPLHF. In DNA form, the CDR3 reads TGTGCCAGCAGTGACACAGGGGAGAGTTCACCCCTCCACTTT. This rearrangement joins TRBV2 to TRBJ1-6; TRBD1 matches at 7 bases. CDR3 size: 14 residues. The V gene's germline CDR1 is SNHLY and CDR2 FYNNEI. Trimming cost V 3 bases and J 9 bases; bases outside gene matches: 5.

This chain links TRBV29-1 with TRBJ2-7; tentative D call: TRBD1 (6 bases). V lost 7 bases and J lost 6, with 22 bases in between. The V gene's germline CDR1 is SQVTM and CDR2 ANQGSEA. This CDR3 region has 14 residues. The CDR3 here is CSASFTAAQGEQYF. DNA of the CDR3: TGCAGCGCCTCCTTTACCGCGGCACAGGGCGAGCAGTACTTC.

This CDR3 is CASSPRGARGHEQYF. The CDR3 region has the DNA TGTGCCAGCAGCCCACGGGGGGCGCGGGGGCACGAGCAGTACTTC. The chain uses TRBV13 and TRBJ2-7; D is perhaps TRBD2 (7 bases). Germline-derived CDR1 and CDR2 are PRHDT and FYEKMQ (reference sequence). Trimming shortened V by 5 bases and J by 5 bases, and 19 bases separated the two germline ends. This CDR3 spans 15 amino acids.

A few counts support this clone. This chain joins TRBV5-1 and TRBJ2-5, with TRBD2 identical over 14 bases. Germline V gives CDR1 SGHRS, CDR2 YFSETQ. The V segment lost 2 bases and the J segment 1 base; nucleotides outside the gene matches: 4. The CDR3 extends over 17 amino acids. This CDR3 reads CASSFGGTSGGQETQYF. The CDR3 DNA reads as TGCGCCAGCAGCTTTGGGGGGACTAGCGGGGGCCAAGAGACCCAGTACTTC.

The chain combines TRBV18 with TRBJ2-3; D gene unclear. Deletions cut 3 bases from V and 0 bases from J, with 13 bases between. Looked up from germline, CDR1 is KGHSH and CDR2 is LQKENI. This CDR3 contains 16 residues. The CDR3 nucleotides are TGTGCCAGCTCACCGTATTTACCCTCTAGCACAGATACGCAGTATTTT. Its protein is CASSPYLPSSTDTQYF.

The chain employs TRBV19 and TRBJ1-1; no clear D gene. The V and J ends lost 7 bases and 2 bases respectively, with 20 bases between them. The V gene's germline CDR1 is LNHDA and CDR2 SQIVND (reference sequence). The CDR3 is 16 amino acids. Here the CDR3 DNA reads TGTGCCAGTAATGAGGGCCGGAGTCGGGGTAACACTGAAGCTTTCTTT. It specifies CASNEGRSRGNTEAFF.

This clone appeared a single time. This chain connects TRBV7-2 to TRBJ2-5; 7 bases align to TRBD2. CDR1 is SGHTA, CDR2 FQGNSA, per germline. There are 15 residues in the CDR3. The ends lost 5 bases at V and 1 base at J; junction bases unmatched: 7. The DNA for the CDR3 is TGTGCCAGCAGCCGGGACGGCGGGGGCCAAGAGACCCAGTACTTC. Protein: CASSRDGGGQETQYF.

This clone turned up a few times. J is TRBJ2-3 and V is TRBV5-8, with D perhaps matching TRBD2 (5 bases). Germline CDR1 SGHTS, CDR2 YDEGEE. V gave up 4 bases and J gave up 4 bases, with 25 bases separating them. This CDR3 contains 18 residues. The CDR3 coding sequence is TGTGCCAGCAGCGCCGGAACCCTAGCACCCTCGACTGCAGATACGCAGTATTTT. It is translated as CASSAGTLAPSTADTQYF.

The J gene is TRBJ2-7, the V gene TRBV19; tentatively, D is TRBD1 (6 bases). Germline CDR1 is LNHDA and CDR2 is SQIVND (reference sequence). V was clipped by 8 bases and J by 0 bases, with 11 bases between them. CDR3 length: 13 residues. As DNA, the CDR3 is TGTGCCAGTGGCCCAGGGGACTCCTACGAGCAGTACTTC. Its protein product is CASGPGDSYEQYF.

The DNA of the CDR3 is TGCGCCAGCAGCCAAAGACTGCTGACGGCGATTAGGGTTAACTATGGCTACACCTTC. Protein product: CASSQRLLTAIRVNYGYTF. The chain has TRBV4-3 and TRBJ1-2, with D unresolved. V was shortened by 2 bases and J by 1 base, with 23 bases between the two germline ends. The CDR3 sequence is 19 residues long. The germline V gene encodes CDR1 LGHNA and CDR2 YSLEER.

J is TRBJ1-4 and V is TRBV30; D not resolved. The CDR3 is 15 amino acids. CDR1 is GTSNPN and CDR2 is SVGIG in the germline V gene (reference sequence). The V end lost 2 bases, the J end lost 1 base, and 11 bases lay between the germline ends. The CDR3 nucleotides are TGTGCCTGGAGTTTTCGTTATGGAACTAATGAAAAACTGTTTTTT. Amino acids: CAWSFRYGTNEKLFF.

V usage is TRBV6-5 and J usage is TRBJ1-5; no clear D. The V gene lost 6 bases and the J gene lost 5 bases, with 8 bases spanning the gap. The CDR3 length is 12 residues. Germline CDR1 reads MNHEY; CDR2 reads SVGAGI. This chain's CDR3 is CASRRGDQPQHF. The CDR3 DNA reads TGTGCCAGCAGGAGAGGAGATCAGCCCCAGCATTTT.

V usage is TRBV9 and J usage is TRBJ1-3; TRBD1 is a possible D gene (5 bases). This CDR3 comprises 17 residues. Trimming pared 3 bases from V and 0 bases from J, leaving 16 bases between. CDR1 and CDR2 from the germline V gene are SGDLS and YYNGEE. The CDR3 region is CASSAPGGFVSGNTIYF. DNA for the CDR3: TGTGCCAGCAGCGCTCCGGGGGGATTCGTCTCTGGAAACACCATATATTTT.

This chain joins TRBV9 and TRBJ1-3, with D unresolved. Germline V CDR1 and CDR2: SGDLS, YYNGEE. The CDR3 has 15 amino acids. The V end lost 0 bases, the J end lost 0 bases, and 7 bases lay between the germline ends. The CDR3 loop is CASSVGTVSGNTIYF. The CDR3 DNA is TGTGCCAGCAGCGTAGGGACGGTCTCTGGAAACACCATATATTTT.

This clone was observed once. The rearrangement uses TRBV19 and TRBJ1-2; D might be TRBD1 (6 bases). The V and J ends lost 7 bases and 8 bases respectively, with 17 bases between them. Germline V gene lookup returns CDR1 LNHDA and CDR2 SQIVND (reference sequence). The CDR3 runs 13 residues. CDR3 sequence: CASNPRGLKGYTF. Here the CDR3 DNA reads TGTGCCAGTAACCCCAGGGGACTGAAAGGCTACACCTTC.

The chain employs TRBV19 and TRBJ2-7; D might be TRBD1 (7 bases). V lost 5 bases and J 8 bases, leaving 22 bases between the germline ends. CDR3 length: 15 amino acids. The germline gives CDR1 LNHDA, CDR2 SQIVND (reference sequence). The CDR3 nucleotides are TGTGCCAGTAGTCCCGGATGGGGGGACAGCAGACAGCAGTACTTC. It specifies CASSPGWGDSRQQYF. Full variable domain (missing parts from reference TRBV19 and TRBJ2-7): DGGITQSPKYLFRKEGQNVTLSCEQNLNHDAMYWYRQDPGQGLRLIYYSQIVNDFQKGDIAEGYSVSREKKESFPLTVTSAQKNPTAFYLCASSPGWGDSRQQYFGPGTRLTVT.

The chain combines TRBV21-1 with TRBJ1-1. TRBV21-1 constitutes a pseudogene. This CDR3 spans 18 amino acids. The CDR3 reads CASSLQAGTRRENTEAFF. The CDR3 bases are TGTGCCAGCAGCCTCCAAGCCGGGACTAGGAGGGAGAACACTGAAGCTTTCTTT.

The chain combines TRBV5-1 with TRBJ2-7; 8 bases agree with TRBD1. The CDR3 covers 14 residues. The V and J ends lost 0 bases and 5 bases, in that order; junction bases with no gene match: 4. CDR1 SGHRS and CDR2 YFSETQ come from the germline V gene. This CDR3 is CASSLVQGANEQYF. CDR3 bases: TGCGCCAGCAGCTTGGTTCAGGGGGCTAACGAGCAGTACTTC.

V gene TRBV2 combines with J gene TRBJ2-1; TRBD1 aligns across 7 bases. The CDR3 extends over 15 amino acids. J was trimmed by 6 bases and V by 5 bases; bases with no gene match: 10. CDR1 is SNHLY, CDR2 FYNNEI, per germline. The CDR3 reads CASSLGGPTTNEQFF. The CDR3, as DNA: TGTGCCAGCAGTCTAGGGGGCCCTACTACCAATGAGCAGTTCTTC. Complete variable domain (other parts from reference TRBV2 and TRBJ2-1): EPEVTQTPSHQVTQMGQEVILRCVPISNHLYFYWYRQILGQKVEFLVSFYNNEISEKSEIFDDQFSVERPDGSNFTLKIRSTKLEDSAMYFCASSLGGPTTNEQFFGPGTRLTVL.

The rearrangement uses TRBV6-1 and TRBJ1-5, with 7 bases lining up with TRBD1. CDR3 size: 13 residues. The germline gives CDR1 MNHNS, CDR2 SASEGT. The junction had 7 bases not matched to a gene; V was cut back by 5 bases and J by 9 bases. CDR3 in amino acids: CASSRDSQGPQHF. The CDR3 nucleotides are TGTGCCAGCAGTCGGGACAGCCAAGGGCCCCAGCATTTT.

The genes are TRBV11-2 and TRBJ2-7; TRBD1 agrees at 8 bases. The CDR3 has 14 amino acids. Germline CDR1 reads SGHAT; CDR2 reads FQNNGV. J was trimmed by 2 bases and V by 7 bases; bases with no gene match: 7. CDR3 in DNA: TGTGCCAGCAACACACAACAGGGGGCCTACGAGCAGTACTTC. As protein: CASNTQQGAYEQYF.

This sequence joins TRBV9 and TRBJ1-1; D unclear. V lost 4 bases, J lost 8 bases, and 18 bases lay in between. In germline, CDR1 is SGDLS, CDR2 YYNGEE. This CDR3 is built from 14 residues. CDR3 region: CASSFRPGETEAFF. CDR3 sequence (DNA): TGTGCCAGCAGCTTCCGCCCAGGCGAGACGGAAGCTTTCTTT.

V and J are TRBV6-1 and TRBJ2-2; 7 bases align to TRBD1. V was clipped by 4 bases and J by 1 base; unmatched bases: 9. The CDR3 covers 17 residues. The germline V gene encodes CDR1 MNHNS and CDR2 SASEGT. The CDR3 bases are TGTGCCAGCAGTGTCTCCAGGGGGATTAGGAACACCGGGGAGCTGTTTTTT. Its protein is CASSVSRGIRNTGELFF.

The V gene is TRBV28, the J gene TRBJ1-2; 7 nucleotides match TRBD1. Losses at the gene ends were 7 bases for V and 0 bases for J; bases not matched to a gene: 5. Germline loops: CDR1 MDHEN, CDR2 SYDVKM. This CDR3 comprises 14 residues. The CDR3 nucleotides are TGTGCCAGCATTCCTGGACAGGCTAACTATGGCTACACCTTC. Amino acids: CASIPGQANYGYTF.

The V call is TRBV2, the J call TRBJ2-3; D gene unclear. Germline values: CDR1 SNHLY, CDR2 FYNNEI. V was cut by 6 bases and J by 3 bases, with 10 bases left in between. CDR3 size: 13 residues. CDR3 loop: CASSLGWTDTQYF. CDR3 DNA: TGTGCCAGCAGCCTAGGTTGGACAGATACGCAGTATTTT.

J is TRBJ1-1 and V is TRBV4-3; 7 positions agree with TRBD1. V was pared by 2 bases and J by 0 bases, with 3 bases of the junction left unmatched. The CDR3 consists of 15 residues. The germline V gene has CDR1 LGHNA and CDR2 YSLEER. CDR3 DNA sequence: TGCGCCAGCAGCCAATCCACAGGGGTGAACACTGAAGCTTTCTTT. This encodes CASSQSTGVNTEAFF.

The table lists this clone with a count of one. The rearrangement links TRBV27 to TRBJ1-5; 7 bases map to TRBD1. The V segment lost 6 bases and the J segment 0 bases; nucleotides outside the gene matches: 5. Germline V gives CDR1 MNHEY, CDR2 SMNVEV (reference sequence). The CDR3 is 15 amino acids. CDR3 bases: TGTGCCAGCAGACAGACAGGGAATAGCAATCAGCCCCAGCATTTT. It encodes CASRQTGNSNQPQHF.

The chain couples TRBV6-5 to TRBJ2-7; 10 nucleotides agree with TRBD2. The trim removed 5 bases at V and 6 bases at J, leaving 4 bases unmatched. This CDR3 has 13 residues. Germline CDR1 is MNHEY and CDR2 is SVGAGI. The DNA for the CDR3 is TGTGCCAGCAGTCAATGGACTAGCGGCGAGCAGTACTTC. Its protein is CASSQWTSGEQYF.